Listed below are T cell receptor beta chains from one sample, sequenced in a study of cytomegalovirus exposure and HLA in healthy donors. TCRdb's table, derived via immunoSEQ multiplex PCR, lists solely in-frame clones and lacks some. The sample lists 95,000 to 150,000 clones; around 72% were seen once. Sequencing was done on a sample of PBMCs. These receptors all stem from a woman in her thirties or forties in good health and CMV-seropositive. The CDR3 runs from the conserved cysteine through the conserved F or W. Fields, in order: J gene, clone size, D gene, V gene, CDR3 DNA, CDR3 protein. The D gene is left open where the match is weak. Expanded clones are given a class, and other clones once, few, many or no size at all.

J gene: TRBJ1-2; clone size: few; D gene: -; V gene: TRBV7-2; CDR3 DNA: TGTGCCAGCAGCACTCGTCCGTCTCATAATAACTATGGCTACACCTTC; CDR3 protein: CASSTRPSHNNYGYTF
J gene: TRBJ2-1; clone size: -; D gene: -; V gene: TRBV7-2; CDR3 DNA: TGTGCCAGCAGCGGGCGGGACGGTTATGAGCAGTTCTTC; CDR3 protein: CASSGRDGYEQFF
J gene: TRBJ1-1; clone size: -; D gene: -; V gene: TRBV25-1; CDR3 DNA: TGTGCCAGCAGTGATTCAACGACGGGGAACACTGAAGCTTTCTTT; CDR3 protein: CASSDSTTGNTEAFF
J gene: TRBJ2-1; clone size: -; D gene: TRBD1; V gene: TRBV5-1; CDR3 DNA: TGCGCCAGCAGCTTCGGATTGACAGGGCCCTTGCAATCTGAGCAGTTCTTC; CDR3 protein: CASSFGLTGPLQSEQFF
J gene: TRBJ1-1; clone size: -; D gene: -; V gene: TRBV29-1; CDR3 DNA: TGCAGCGTTGATTTTCGGACAGTGAACACTGAAGCTTTCTTT; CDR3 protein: CSVDFRTVNTEAFF
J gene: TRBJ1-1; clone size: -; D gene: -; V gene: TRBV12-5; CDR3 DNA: TGTGCTAGTGGGCCTACAGGGCTGGGCACTGAAGCTTTCTTT; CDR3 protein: CASGPTGLGTEAFF
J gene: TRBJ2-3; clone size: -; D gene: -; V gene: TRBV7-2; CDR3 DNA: TGTGCCAGCAGGAGTATGGGGGGTGGCACAGATACGCAGTATTTT; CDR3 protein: CASRSMGGGTDTQYF
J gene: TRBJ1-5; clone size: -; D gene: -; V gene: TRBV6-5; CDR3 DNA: TGTGCCAGCAGTTACTCCCGTCCGGTAGATCAGCCCCAGCATTTT; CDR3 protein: CASSYSRPVDQPQHF
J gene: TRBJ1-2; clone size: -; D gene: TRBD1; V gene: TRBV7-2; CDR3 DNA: TGTGCCAGCAGCTTAGCTATTTTGGGGGACAGGGGCTACACCTTC; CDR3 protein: CASSLAILGDRGYTF
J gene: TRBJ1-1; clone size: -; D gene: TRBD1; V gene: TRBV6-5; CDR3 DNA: TGTGCCAGCAGCCCCCCCGACAGGGGGAACACTGAAGCTTTCTTT; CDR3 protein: CASSPPDRGNTEAFF
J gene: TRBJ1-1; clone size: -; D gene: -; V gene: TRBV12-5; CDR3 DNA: TGTGCTAGTGGTAGAACTCAGGGAAACACTGAAGCTTTCTTT; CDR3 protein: CASGRTQGNTEAFF
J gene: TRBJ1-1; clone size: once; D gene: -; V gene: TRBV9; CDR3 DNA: TGTGCCAGCAGCGTAGTCGGCAGGACAATGAACACTGAAGCTTTCTTT; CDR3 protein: CASSVVGRTMNTEAFF
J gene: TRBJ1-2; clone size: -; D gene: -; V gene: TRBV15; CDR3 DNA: TGTGCCACCAGCATCGACAGAAACTATGGCTACACCTTC; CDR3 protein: CATSIDRNYGYTF
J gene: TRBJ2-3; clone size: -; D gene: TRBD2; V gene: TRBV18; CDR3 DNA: TGTGCCAGCTCACCTAATAGCGGGGGGAGCACAGATACGCAGTATTTT; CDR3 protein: CASSPNSGGSTDTQYF
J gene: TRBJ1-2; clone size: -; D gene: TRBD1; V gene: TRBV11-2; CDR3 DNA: TGTGCCAGCAGCTACTCCGGGACAGGGGGCGCAGGTGGTGGCTACACCTTC; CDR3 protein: CASSYSGTGGAGGGYTF
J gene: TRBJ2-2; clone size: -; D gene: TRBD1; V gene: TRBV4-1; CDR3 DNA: TGCGCCAGCAGCCCTTCCTCAGGGGACAGGGGACCCGGGGAGCTGTTTTTT; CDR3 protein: CASSPSSGDRGPGELFF
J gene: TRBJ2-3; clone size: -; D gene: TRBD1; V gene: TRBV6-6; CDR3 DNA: TGTGCCAGCAGTTTGTGGACAGGGAGCGCAGATACGCAGTATTTT; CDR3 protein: CASSLWTGSADTQYF
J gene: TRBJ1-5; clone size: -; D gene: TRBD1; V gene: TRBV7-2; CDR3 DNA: TGTGCCAGCAGCCCTGACAGGGTCGTATTCGGTCAGCCCCAGCATTTT; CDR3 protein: CASSPDRVVFGQPQHF
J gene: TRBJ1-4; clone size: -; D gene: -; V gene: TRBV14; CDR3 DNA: TGTGCCAGCAGCCCACGTGGGGCTGAAAAACTGTTTTTT; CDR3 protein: CASSPRGAEKLFF
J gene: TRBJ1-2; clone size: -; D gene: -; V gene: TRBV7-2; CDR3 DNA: TGTGCCAGCAGTCAAGGGACACGCTATGGCTACACCTTC; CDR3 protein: CASSQGTRYGYTF
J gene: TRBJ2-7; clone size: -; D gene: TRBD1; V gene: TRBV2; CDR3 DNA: TGTGCCAGCAGGACAGGGGCAGACGAGCAGTACTTC; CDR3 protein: CASRTGADEQYF
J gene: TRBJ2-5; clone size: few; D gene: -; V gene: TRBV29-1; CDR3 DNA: TGCAGCGTTCGACCGGGACAAGATATGGAGACCCAGTACTTC; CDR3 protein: CSVRPGQDMETQYF
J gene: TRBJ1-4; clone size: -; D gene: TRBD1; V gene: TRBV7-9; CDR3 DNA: TGTGCCAGCAGCTTAAATCAGGGGGTTGAAAAACTGTTTTTT; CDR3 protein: CASSLNQGVEKLFF
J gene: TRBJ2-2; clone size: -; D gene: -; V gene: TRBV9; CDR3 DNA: TGTGCCAGCAGCGTACAGGGGCTGATGAAGACCGGGGAGCTGTTTTTT; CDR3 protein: CASSVQGLMKTGELFF
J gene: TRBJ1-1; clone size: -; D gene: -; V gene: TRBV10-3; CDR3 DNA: TGTGCCATCAGTGATCCGGGACAACGAGGGACTGAAGCTTTCTTT; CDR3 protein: CAISDPGQRGTEAFF
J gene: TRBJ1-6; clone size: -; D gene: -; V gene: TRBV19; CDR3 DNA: TGTGCCAGTAGTCCACCGCGGTCACCCCTCCACTTT; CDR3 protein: CASSPPRSPLHF
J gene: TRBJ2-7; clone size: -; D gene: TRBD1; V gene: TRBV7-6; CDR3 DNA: TGTGCCAGCAGCTTAGCGGGACAGGGCTCCTACGAGCAGTACTTC; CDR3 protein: CASSLAGQGSYEQYF
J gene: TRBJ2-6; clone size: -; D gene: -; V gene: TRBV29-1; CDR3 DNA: TGCAGCGTTGGGCTGGCGGCTGGGGCCAACGTCCTGACTTTC; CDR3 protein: CSVGLAAGANVLTF
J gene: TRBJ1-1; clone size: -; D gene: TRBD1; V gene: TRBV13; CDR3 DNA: TGTGCCAGCAGCGGGACAGCTTTGAACACTGAAGCTTTCTTT; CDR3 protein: CASSGTALNTEAFF
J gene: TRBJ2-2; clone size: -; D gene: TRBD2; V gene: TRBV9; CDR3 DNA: TGTGCCAGCAGCGGATGGAGTAGCGGGAGCACCGGGGAGCTGTTTTTT; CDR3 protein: CASSGWSSGSTGELFF
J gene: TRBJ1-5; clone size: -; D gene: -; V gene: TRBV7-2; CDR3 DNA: TGTGCCAGCAGCACCGGACTCAGGCAGCCCCAGCATTTT; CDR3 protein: CASSTGLRQPQHF
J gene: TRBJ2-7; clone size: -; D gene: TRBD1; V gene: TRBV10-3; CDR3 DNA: TGTGCCATCAGTGAAGGGGGACAGGTGAACGAGCAGTACTTC; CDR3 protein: CAISEGGQVNEQYF
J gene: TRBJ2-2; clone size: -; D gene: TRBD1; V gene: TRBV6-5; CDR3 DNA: TGTGCCAGCAGTTACTCCCCGGGACAGGACACCGGGGAGCTGTTTTTT; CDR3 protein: CASSYSPGQDTGELFF
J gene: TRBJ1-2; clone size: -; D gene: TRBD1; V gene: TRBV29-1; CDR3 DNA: TGCAGCGTTGCACTCCGGGACAGCTTGTGGGTCACCTTC; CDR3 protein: CSVALRDSLWVTF
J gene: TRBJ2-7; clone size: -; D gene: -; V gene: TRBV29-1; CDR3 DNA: TGCAGCGTCCTCCTCGAGTCCTACGAGCAGTACTTC; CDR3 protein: CSVLLESYEQYF